One sample yielded the 7 T cell receptor beta chains listed below, sequenced in a study of CXCR3-negative and CXCR3-positive naive CD8 T cells. Researchers prepared the TRB cDNA libraries using 5' RACE with UMI labels. No DNA is given; TCRdb re-called the 5' RACE reads and lists each CDR3 protein once. The sample features 120,000 to 150,000 distinct CDR3 sequences, with 0.25% to 0.3% in its top ten. What these receptors recognize is not known. The study, taken as a whole, reports: The study found more hydrophobic TRB CDR3s in CXCR3-positive naive cells than in CXCR3-negative naive cells.

Sample: naive CXCR3+ CD8+ T cells from blood. Regarding subset: CD45RO-CCR7+CD27+CD95- naive CD8+ T cells expressing CXCR3 (TNR3+). These receptors were taken from a human donor in good health. Some clones in this sample may be carry-over from other donors' samples.

This CDR3 is CASSFPPEELDTEAFF. This sequence joins TRBV7-9 and TRBJ1-1. Germline CDR1 SEHNR, CDR2 FQNEAQ (reference sequence). The CDR3 has 16 residues.

This chain links TRBV14 with TRBJ2-4; the TCRdb call, TRBD1, lacks DNA for checking. This CDR3 region has 16 residues. Germline CDR1 reads SGHDN; CDR2 reads FVKESK. The CDR3 loop is CASSPTQGLAKNIQYF.

The chain carries TRBV7-6 and TRBJ1-1; absent DNA, TCRdb's TRBD1 call cannot be checked. This CDR3 region has 13 residues. Germline V gene data show CDR1 as SGHVS and CDR2 as FNYEAQ. The CDR3 sequence: CASRLTAVTEAFF. Full variable domain (remainder filled in from reference TRBV7-6 and TRBJ1-1): GAGVSQSPRYKVTKRGQDVALRCDPISGHVSLYWYRQALGQGPEFLTYFNYEAQQDKSGLPNDRFSAERPEGSISTLTIQRTEQRDSAMYRCASRLTAVTEAFFGQGTRLTVV.

The CDR3: CASGDTFYGYTF. The V gene is TRBV6-1, the J gene TRBJ1-2. The CDR3 length is 12 residues. The germline V gene has CDR1 MNHNS and CDR2 SASEGT.

The CDR3 sequence: CASNPGTVPWADTQYF. The chain couples TRBV27 to TRBJ2-3; TCRdb selects TRBD1, and the lack of DNA leaves this call unchecked. Germline values: CDR1 MNHEY, CDR2 SMNVEV (reference sequence). The CDR3 spans 16 residues.

The chain recombines TRBV29-1 with TRBJ2-7. The CDR3 spans 12 residues. Germline assignment: CDR1 SQVTM and CDR2 ANQGSEA. CDR3 loop: CSVEDLGNEQYF.

J is TRBJ2-7 and V is TRBV29-1; the D gene TCRdb calls, TRBD2, cannot be checked with no DNA. Germline V gene lookup returns CDR1 SQVTM and CDR2 ANQGSEA. CDR3 length: 16 amino acids. The CDR3 sequence: CSVEAVLGTRAGEQYF.